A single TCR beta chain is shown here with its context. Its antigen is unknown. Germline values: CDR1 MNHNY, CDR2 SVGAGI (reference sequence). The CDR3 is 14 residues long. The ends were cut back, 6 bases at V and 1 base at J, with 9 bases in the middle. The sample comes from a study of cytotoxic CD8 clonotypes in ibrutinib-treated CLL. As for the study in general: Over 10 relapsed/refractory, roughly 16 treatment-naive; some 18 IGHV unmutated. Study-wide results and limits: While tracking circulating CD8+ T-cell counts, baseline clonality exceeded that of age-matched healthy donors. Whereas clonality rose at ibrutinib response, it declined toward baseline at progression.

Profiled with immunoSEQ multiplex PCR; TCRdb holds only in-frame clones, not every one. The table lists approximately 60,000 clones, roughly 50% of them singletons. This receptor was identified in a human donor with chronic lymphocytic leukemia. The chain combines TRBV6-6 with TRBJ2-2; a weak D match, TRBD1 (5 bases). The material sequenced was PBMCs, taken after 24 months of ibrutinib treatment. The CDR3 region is CASSSDMNTGELFF. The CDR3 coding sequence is TGTGCCAGCAGCTCGGACATGAACACCGGGGAGCTGTTTTTT.